This record covers a single T cell receptor beta chain. These data belong to a study of blood T cell repertoires in COVID-19. Turning to the study itself: From the United States, Italy and Spain came samples of acute and convalescent COVID-19.

Clones were sequenced by immunoSEQ multiplex PCR, and TCRdb holds only the in-frame ones, with some missing. Among approximately 300,000 clones listed, 80% to 95% were seen once. V was shortened by 5 bases and J by 1 base, with 14 bases between the two germline ends. This CDR3 is built from 15 residues. Germline-derived CDR1 and CDR2 are SGHTA and FQGNSA. Material: peripheral blood. This TCR was sampled from a woman between 25 and 40 years old with COVID-19, enrolled during active disease. V and J are TRBV7-2 and TRBJ2-5; possible D gene TRBD2, 6 bases. CDR3 coding DNA: TGTGCCAGCAGCACTGTTAAGCGGGCCCAAGAGACCCAGTACTTC. Its protein product is CASSTVKRAQETQYF.